Shown below are 26 T cell receptor beta chains from a single sample sequenced in a study of T cell repertoires in cytomegalovirus infection. One entry per CDR3 protein results from TCRdb running MiXCR on the reads. The sample includes roughly 45,000 distinct CDR3 sequences, 20% of them seen just once. Their antigens are not known. The material sequenced was PBMCs, sequenced either directly or after in vitro stimulation (not recorded which). These receptors were taken from a human donor in good health (CMV status not recorded). Some clones in this sample may be carry-over from other donors' samples.

This clonotype was recorded a few times. V gene TRBV7-9 combines with J gene TRBJ2-5, with D tentatively TRBD1 (5 bases). The CDR3 totals 14 residues. Trimming took off 5 bases at V and 4 bases at J, with 14 bases between the two ends. Germline-derived CDR1 and CDR2 are SEHNR and FQNEAQ (reference sequence). DNA of the CDR3: TGTGCCAGCAGCAATCGTTTAGGGGCAGAGACCCAGTACTTC. This gives the protein CASSNRLGAETQYF.

The table lists this clonotype with many counts. The CDR3 DNA reads TGTGCCAGCAGTGCAGATCAGGGGTTGAATTCACCCCTCCACTTT. Its protein product is CASSADQGLNSPLHF. This chain uses TRBV7-2 with TRBJ1-6; D perhaps matches TRBD1 (6 bases). Trimming left V 6 bases short and J 7 bases short, with 16 bases between. The CDR3 has 15 residues. Per the germline V gene, CDR1 is SGHTA and CDR2 is FQGNSA.

This sequence joins TRBV19 and TRBJ1-2, with 9 bases that match TRBD1. V was pared by 5 bases and J by 7 bases, with 11 bases of the junction left unmatched. Germline lookup yields CDR1 LNHDA and CDR2 SQIVND (reference sequence). CDR3 length equals 15 residues. CDR3 protein: CASSDPGQGFRGYTF. The CDR3 DNA reads TGTGCCAGTAGTGACCCGGGACAGGGCTTTCGTGGCTACACCTTC.

The CDR3 DNA sequence: TGCGCCAGCAGCCAAGGTGGGGGTATCCCCGCGACCGGGGAGCTGTTTTTT. Translating it yields CASSQGGGIPATGELFF. J is TRBJ2-2 and V is TRBV4-3; D is tentatively TRBD1 or TRBD2 (5 bases each). The CDR3 sequence is 17 residues long. Germline loops: CDR1 LGHNA, CDR2 YSLEER. V was clipped by 1 base and J by 5 bases, with 17 bases between them.

This clonotype has ten or more counts. The chain combines TRBV12-3 or TRBV12-4 with TRBJ2-3, with TRBD2 matching 7 bases. The CDR3 sequence is 18 residues long. The ends lost 0 bases at V and 2 bases at J; junction bases unmatched: 11. The CDR3 nucleotides are TGTGCCAGCAGTTTAGCGTCCGGAGCGGGGTGGGACACAGATACGCAGTATTTT. Its protein is CASSLASGAGWDTDTQYF.

The chain is built from TRBV7-6 and TRBJ2-3; maybe TRBD2 (6 bases). CDR1 SGHVS and CDR2 FNYEAQ come from the germline V gene. The CDR3 loop spans 16 amino acids. The V gene lost 4 bases and the J gene lost 2 bases, with 16 bases spanning the gap. This CDR3 reads CASSSLGGAPTDTQYF. The DNA for the CDR3 is TGTGCCAGCAGCTCCTTAGGAGGGGCCCCCACAGATACGCAGTATTTT.

This clonotype was observed many times. V and J are TRBV2 and TRBJ1-6, with D unresolved. The CDR3 extends over 14 amino acids. Germline CDR1 is SNHLY and CDR2 is FYNNEI. V was pared by 5 bases and J by 8 bases, with 13 bases between. The CDR3 bases are TGTGCCAGCAGTAACCGCCGGCAGGATTCACCCCTCCACTTT. Amino acids: CASSNRRQDSPLHF.

Many counts were recorded for this clonotype. The rearrangement uses TRBV12-3 or TRBV12-4 and TRBJ1-1; D is unclear. This CDR3 contains 13 residues. Deletions cut 6 bases from V and 5 bases from J, with 13 bases between. CDR3 sequence reads: CASRTNSETEAFF. As DNA, the CDR3 is TGTGCCAGCAGAACTAATTCCGAGACTGAAGCTTTCTTT.

The rearrangement joins TRBV12-5 to TRBJ2-7; D is possibly TRBD1 (5 bases). V was cut by 7 bases and J by 4 bases, with 17 bases left in between. The germline V gene has CDR1 LGHNT and CDR2 FRNRAP. CDR3 size: 14 residues. This CDR3 reads CASARPNRWYEQYF. CDR3 DNA: TGTGCTAGTGCCCGCCCGAACAGGTGGTACGAGCAGTACTTC.

The chain is built from TRBV20-1 and TRBJ2-1; D perhaps matches TRBD2 (6 bases). Germline V CDR1 and CDR2: DFQATT, SNEGSKA (reference sequence). V dropped 0 bases and J dropped 12 bases, with 12 bases sitting between them. This CDR3 is built from 12 residues. CDR3: CSARDFQGGQFF. DNA of the CDR3: TGCAGTGCTAGAGATTTTCAGGGAGGGCAGTTCTTC.

This clonotype has more than one count but fewer than ten. The chain combines TRBV12-3 or TRBV12-4 with TRBJ2-2; D tentatively reads TRBD1 or TRBD2 (5 bases each). Trimming pared 8 bases from V and 5 bases from J, leaving 15 bases between. The length of the CDR3 is 14 residues. CDR3 bases: TGTGCCAGCTACCGGGACCCTTGGACCGGGGAGCTGTTTTTT. Translating gives CASYRDPWTGELFF.

This clonotype was observed many times. The J gene is TRBJ1-4, the V gene TRBV6-1; D remains ambiguous. V gave up 5 bases and J gave up 8 bases, with 9 bases separating them. The CDR3 length is 12 residues. In germline, CDR1 is MNHNS, CDR2 SASEGT. CDR3 residues: CASSHPTEKLFF. CDR3 DNA: TGTGCCAGCAGTCATCCGACAGAAAAACTGTTTTTT.

Only a few counts were recorded for this clonotype. The CDR3 loop is CASSILYSYEQFF. For the CDR3, the DNA is TGTGCCAGTAGTATACTCTACAGTTATGAGCAGTTCTTC. J is TRBJ2-1 and V is TRBV19; D is unresolved. The germline CDR1 and CDR2 sequences are LNHDA and SQIVND (reference sequence). Between the trimmed V and J ends, which lost 2 bases and 8 bases, there was a span of 10 bases. The CDR3 runs 13 residues. Looking up the rest from reference TRBV19 and TRBJ2-1 gives the full variable domain: DGGITQSPKYLFRKEGQNVTLSCEQNLNHDAMYWYRQDPGQGLRLIYYSQIVNDFQKGDIAEGYSVSREKKESFPLTVTSAQKNPTAFYLCASSILYSYEQFFGPGTRLTVL.

This clonotype has a count of ten or more. The V call is TRBV12-3 or TRBV12-4, the J call TRBJ2-5; D uncertain. The CDR3 contains 11 residues. Trimming removed 6 bases from V and 5 bases from J, with 7 bases in between. The CDR3 protein is CASSKGETQYF. Written as DNA, the CDR3 is TGTGCCAGCAGCAAAGGGGAGACCCAGTACTTC.

This chain links TRBV5-1 with TRBJ1-1, with 9 bases matching TRBD1. CDR1 is SGHRS, CDR2 YFSETQ, per germline. The length of the CDR3 is 14 residues. Trimming at V came to 3 bases and at J to 4 bases, leaving 4 bases not matched to a gene. DNA for the CDR3: TGCGCCAGCAGCTCAAAGACAGGGGGCACTGAAGCTTTCTTT. The encoded protein is CASSSKTGGTEAFF.

This sequence joins TRBV7-2 and TRBJ1-2; D unresolved. The ends were cut back, 2 bases at V and 3 bases at J, with 10 bases in the middle. Per the germline V gene, CDR1 is SGHTA and CDR2 is FQGNSA. This CDR3 is 14 amino acids long. The CDR3 reads CASSLYPQYYGYTF. CDR3 coding DNA: TGTGCCAGCAGCTTATACCCCCAGTACTATGGCTACACCTTC.

In this sample, this clonotype turned up many times. Relative to the germline gene, one junction end is altered; a read error may explain this. The chain is built from TRBV7-9 and TRBJ2-3, with D perhaps TRBD2 (6 bases). The CDR3 has 11 amino acids. The germline V gene has CDR1 SEHNR and CDR2 FQNEAQ (reference sequence). The CDR3 coding sequence is TGTGCCAGCAGCCTAGCGGATACGCAGTATTTT. Its translation is CASSLADTQYF. Using reference TRBV7-9 and TRBJ2-3 for the parts outside the CDR3, the full variable domain is DTGVSQNPRHKITKRGQNVTFRCDPISEHNRLYWYRQTLGQGPEFLTYFQNEAQLEKSRLLSDRFSAERPKGSFSTLEIQRTEQGDSAMYLCASSLADTQYFGPGTRLTVL.

V usage is TRBV7-2 and J usage is TRBJ1-4; 8 bases are shared with TRBD1. Germline values: CDR1 SGHTA, CDR2 FQGNSA. CDR3 length equals 16 residues. V was clipped by 4 bases and J by 8 bases; unmatched bases: 12. DNA for the CDR3: TGTGCCAGCAGCTCCGCCCCTACGACAGGGGTAGAAAAACTGTTTTTT. It is translated as CASSSAPTTGVEKLFF.

This sequence joins TRBV5-1 and TRBJ2-1; D is unclear. V was shortened by 0 bases and J by 9 bases, with 13 bases between the two germline ends. The germline gives CDR1 SGHRS, CDR2 YFSETQ. This CDR3 region has 14 residues. The CDR3 coding sequence is TGCGCCAGCAGCTTGGTTCAGGTTTCCGGTGAGCAGTTCTTC. This gives the protein CASSLVQVSGEQFF.

There are many counts of this clonotype. The chain recombines TRBV10-3 with TRBJ1-6; weak D call: TRBD1 (6 bases). The V and J ends lost 8 bases and 6 bases respectively, with 20 bases between them. CDR1 and CDR2 from the germline V gene are ENHRY and SYGVKD. The CDR3 is 16 residues long. The CDR3 DNA reads TGTGCCATCGGGGCGCTCAGGGGTCTTGGTAATTCACCCCTCCACTTT. This codes for CAIGALRGLGNSPLHF.

The CDR3 is CASSQESIGGTDQPQHF. CDR3 sequence (DNA): TGCGCCAGCAGCCAAGAGTCAATCGGGGGGACGGATCAGCCCCAGCATTTT. This chain uses TRBV4-3 with TRBJ1-5; D perhaps matches TRBD1 (5 bases). Between the trimmed V and J ends, which lost 0 bases and 5 bases, there was a span of 17 bases. The CDR3 covers 17 residues. CDR1 is LGHNA, CDR2 YSLEER, per germline.

J is TRBJ2-1 and V is TRBV19; possibly TRBD1 for D (8 bases). Germline CDR1 reads LNHDA; CDR2 reads SQIVND (reference sequence). This CDR3 spans 14 amino acids. V was clipped by 5 bases and J by 8 bases, with 16 bases between them. CDR3 sequence: CASSPRTGRDEQFF. Written as DNA, the CDR3 is TGTGCCAGTAGTCCGAGGACAGGGAGGGATGAGCAGTTCTTC.

This clonotype was observed a handful of times. The genes are TRBV5-1 and TRBJ1-4, with TRBD1 identical over 8 bases. CDR1 and CDR2 from the germline V gene are SGHRS and YFSETQ. Trimming cost V 4 bases and J 0 bases; bases outside gene matches: 5. The CDR3 has 16 amino acids. The CDR3 DNA is TGCGCCAGCAGCATGACAGGGGTTACAACTAATGAAAAACTGTTTTTT. Translation gives CASSMTGVTTNEKLFF. Full variable domain (rest looked up from reference TRBV5-1 and TRBJ1-4): KAGVTQTPRYLIKTRGQQVTLSCSPISGHRSVSWYQQTPGQGLQFLFEYFSETQRNKGNFPGRFSGRQFSNSRSEMNVSTLELGDSALYLCASSMTGVTTNEKLFFGSGTQLSVL.

This clonotype was detected ten times or more. The chain links TRBV7-2 to TRBJ2-7; 7 bases are shared with TRBD2. The CDR3 spans 14 residues. Trimming took 3 bases from V and 4 from J; bases not matched to a gene: 6. CDR1 SGHTA and CDR2 FQGNSA come from the germline V gene. The DNA for the CDR3 is TGTGCCAGCAGCTTTTCGCAGGGAGGGTACGAGCAGTACTTC. Amino acids: CASSFSQGGYEQYF. The full variable domain, its missing parts supplied by reference TRBV7-2 and TRBJ2-7, is GAGVSQSPSNKVTEKGKDVELRCDPISGHTALYWYRQSLGQGLEFLIYFQGNSAPDKSGLPSDRFSAERTGGSVSTLTIQRTQQEDSAVYLCASSFSQGGYEQYFGPGTRLTVT.

The chain combines TRBV13 with TRBJ2-7; D may be TRBD2 (5 bases). The CDR3 is made up of 16 amino acids. Deletions cut 2 bases from V and 3 bases from J, with 17 bases between. Per the germline V gene, CDR1 is PRHDT and CDR2 is FYEKMQ (reference sequence). The CDR3: CASSLRLDGIRYEQYF. The CDR3 DNA reads as TGTGCCAGCAGCTTAAGGCTTGACGGGATCCGCTACGAGCAGTACTTC.

In its sample, this clonotype was seen a few times. This chain connects TRBV12-3 or TRBV12-4 to TRBJ2-3; D not resolved. The V and J ends lost 6 bases and 1 base respectively, with 14 bases between them. This CDR3 spans 15 amino acids. The CDR3 nucleotides read TGTGCCAGCAGCCCTAGTCTATCTGGCACAGATACGCAGTATTTT. Translation gives CASSPSLSGTDTQYF.